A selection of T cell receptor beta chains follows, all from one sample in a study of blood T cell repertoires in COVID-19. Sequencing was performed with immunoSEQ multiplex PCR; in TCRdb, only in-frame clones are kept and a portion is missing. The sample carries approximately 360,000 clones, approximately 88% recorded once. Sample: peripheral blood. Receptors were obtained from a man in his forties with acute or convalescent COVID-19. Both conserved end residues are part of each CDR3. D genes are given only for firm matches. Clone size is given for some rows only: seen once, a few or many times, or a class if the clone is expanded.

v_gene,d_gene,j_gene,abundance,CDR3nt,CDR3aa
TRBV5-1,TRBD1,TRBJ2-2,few,TGCGCCAGCAGCTTGGTCCTTACAGGGGGCGGTCACGGGGAGCTGTTTTTT,CASSLVLTGGGHGELFF
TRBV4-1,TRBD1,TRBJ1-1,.,TGCGCCAGCAGACTAGGGACAGGGCAACAGAACACTGAAGCTTTCTTT,CASRLGTGQQNTEAFF
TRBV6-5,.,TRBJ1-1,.,TGTGCCAGCAGCCGTGCGGGGGACACTGAAGCTTTCTTT,CASSRAGDTEAFF
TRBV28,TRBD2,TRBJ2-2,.,TGTGCCAGCTTCGGGGGGGCGAACACCGGGGAGCTGTTTTTT,CASFGGANTGELFF
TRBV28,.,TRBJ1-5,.,TGTGCCAGCAGTTTATTCCCTAGGGGGGGGGATCAGCCCCAGCATTTT,CASSLFPRGGDQPQHF
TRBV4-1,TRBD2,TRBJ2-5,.,TGCGCCAGCAGCCAACCTAAAGGGACTAGTGTGGAGACCCAGTACTTC,CASSQPKGTSVETQYF
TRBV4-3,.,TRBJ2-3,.,TGCGCCAGCAGCAAAGGGGGGCCAGATACGCAGTATTTT,CASSKGGPDTQYF
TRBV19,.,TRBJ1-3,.,TGTGCCAGTAGTATCCGGGGAGTTGGAAACACCATATATTTT,CASSIRGVGNTIYF
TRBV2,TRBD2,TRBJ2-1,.,TGTGCCAGCTACGGGACTAGCGGGAGAGGGGTATACAATGAGCAGTTCTTC,CASYGTSGRGVYNEQFF
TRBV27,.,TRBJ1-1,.,TGTGCCAGCAGTTTAACTCTGAACACTGAAGCTTTCTTT,CASSLTLNTEAFF
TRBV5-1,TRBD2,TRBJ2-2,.,TGCGCCAGCAGCCCCCCACTAGCGGGCAAGAACACCGGGGAGCTGTTTTTT,CASSPPLAGKNTGELFF
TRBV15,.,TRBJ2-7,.,TGTGCCACCAGCAGGACAGAAACCTACGAGCAGTACTTC,CATSRTETYEQYF
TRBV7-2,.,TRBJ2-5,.,TGTGCCAGCAGCTTAGATAGCAGTCAAGAGACCCAGTACTTC,CASSLDSSQETQYF
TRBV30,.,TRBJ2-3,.,TGTGCCTGGAGTGTACGAGCGACAGATACGCAGTATTTT,CAWSVRATDTQYF
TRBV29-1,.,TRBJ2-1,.,TGCAGCGTAGGACTGGATTACAATGAGCAGTTCTTC,CSVGLDYNEQFF
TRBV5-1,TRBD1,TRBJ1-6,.,TGCGCCAGCAGCACCATGGACAGGGGAGGAACACCCCTCCACTTT,CASSTMDRGGTPLHF
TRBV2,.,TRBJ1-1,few,TGTGCCAGCGTCTTGGAACGGAATCTACCGCGGGGGGCTTTCTTT,CASVLERNLPRGAFF
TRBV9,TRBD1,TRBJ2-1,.,TGTGCCAGCAGCCCCCTCGACAGGGGCAATGAGCAGTTCTTC,CASSPLDRGNEQFF
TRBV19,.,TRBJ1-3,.,TGTGCCAGTAGTATTCGAGGCTCTGGAAACACCATATATTTT,CASSIRGSGNTIYF
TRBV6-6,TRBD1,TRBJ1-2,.,TGTGCCAGCAGTCCCGACAGGGGGGTTATTGGGCGGGACTATGGCTACACCTTC,CASSPDRGVIGRDYGYTF
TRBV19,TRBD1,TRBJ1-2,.,TGTGCCAGTAGTGAAGACAGGGGGATAGGCTATGGCTACACCTTC,CASSEDRGIGYGYTF
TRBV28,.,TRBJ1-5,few,TGTGCCAGCAGTCCATTAAGAGGGAGCAATCAGCCCCAGCATTTT,CASSPLRGSNQPQHF
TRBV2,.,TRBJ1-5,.,TGTGCCAGCAAATCGGACAGTTCTTTTAGCAATCAGCCCCAGCATTTT,CASKSDSSFSNQPQHF
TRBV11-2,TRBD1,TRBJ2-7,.,TGTGCCAGCAGCTTAGGGGGACAGGGGTTTCCCTACGAGCAGTACTTC,CASSLGGQGFPYEQYF
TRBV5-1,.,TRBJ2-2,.,TGCGCCAGCAGTAACGGAGGGGCCGGGGAGCTGTTTTTT,CASSNGGAGELFF
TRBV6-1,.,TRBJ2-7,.,TGTGCCAGCAGTGAATGGGGCAGGCCCTACGAGCAGTACTTC,CASSEWGRPYEQYF
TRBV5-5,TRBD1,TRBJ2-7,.,TGTGCCAGCAGCTCCGGGACAGGGGCCTACGAGCAGTACTTC,CASSSGTGAYEQYF
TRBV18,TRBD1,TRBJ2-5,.,TGTGCCAGCTCACCCCGGACAGGGAGGGAGACCCAGTACTTC,CASSPRTGRETQYF